This TCR beta chain stems from a study of T cell responses to AZD1222 COVID-19 vaccine. General observations from the study: Within unmutated variant regions lay the reported targets of nearly half of spike-specific TCRs. Spike regions recognized by vaccine-associated CD4 TCRs spanned the protein, led by 160-218 and 743-854.

Germline CDR1 and CDR2: SGHTA and FQGNSA. The CDR3 covers 14 residues. Trimming cost V 2 bases and J 6 bases, with 11 bases left between them. This clone was observed a handful of times. Antigen unknown. Only in-frame clones appear in the TCRdb table, and some are missing; sequencing was by immunoSEQ multiplex PCR. The sample lists roughly 100,000 clones, 90% occurring once. This specimen consisted of peripheral blood, obtained 28 days after the second AZD1222 dose. The source is an adult who received the AZD1222 COVID-19 vaccine. The rearrangement links TRBV7-2 to TRBJ1-5; weak D call: TRBD1 (5 bases). CDR3 in DNA: TGTGCCAGCAGCTTACAGATCCAGGGTCAGCCCCAGCATTTT. Translating gives CASSLQIQGQPQHF.